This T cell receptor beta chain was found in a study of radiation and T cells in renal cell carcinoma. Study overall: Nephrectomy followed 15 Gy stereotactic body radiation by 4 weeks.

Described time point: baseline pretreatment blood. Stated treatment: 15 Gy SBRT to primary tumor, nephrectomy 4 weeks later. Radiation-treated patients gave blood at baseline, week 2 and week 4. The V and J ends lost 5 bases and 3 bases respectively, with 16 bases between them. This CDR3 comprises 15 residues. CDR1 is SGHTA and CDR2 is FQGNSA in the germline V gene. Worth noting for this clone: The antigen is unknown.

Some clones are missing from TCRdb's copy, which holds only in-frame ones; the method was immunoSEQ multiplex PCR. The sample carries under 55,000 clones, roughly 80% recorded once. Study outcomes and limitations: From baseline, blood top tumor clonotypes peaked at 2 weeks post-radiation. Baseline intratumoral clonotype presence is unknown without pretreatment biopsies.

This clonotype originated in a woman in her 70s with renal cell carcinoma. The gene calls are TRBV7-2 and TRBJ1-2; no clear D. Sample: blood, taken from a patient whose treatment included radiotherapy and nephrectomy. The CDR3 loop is CASSEEDGFHYGYTF. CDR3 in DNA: TGTGCCAGCAGCGAGGAGGACGGCTTTCACTATGGCTACACCTTC.